The 5 T cell receptor beta chains reported below all come from one sample, sequenced in a study of siplizumab effects on memory and regulatory T cells. The data were produced by immunoSEQ multiplex PCR, yet TCRdb's version contains in-frame clones alone and is incomplete. The sample includes approximately 65,000 clones, over 65% seen only once; the top ten take about 3.8%. Sequenced: memory CD4+ T cells sorted from blood. These receptors originate from a human donor in good health.

V usage is TRBV5-1 and J usage is TRBJ2-3, with 7 nucleotides matching TRBD1. Trimming cost V 3 bases and J 4 bases; bases outside gene matches: 5. The CDR3 runs 14 residues. CDR1 SGHRS and CDR2 YFSETQ come from the germline V gene. Here the CDR3 reads CASSSRQGADTQYF. Written as DNA, the CDR3 is TGCGCCAGCAGCTCCCGACAGGGAGCAGATACGCAGTATTTT.

V is TRBV7-2 and J is TRBJ1-3, with unresolved D. The CDR3 contains 11 residues. V was trimmed by 5 bases and J by 4 bases, leaving 3 bases between them. Germline CDR1 SGHTA, CDR2 FQGNSA. The CDR3 DNA sequence: TGTGCCAGCAGCACGGGAAACACCATATATTTT. Protein: CASSTGNTIYF.

This rearrangement joins TRBV2 to TRBJ2-7; 14 nucleotides agree with TRBD2. The CDR3 totals 15 residues. The germline gives CDR1 SNHLY, CDR2 FYNNEI. Trimming removed 7 bases from V and 6 bases from J; junction bases left unmatched: 8. CDR3 nucleotide sequence: TGTGCCAGCATGGGACTAGCGGGAGATTACAGCGAGCAGTACTTC. Protein sequence: CASMGLAGDYSEQYF.

This sequence joins TRBV10-3 and TRBJ1-2; TRBD1 matches at 9 bases. J lost 2 bases, V lost 10 bases, and 8 bases had no gene match. Germline V lookup: CDR1 ENHRY, CDR2 SYGVKD. The CDR3 extends over 14 amino acids. CDR3 DNA sequence: TGTGCCACCAGGACAGGGGAGGGGAACTATGGCTACACCTTC. It translates to CATRTGEGNYGYTF.

In this sample, this clone turned up a few times. The chain recombines TRBV14 with TRBJ2-3, with D unresolved. Per the germline V gene, CDR1 is SGHDN and CDR2 is FVKESK. With 5 bases removed from V and 0 bases from J, the gap between germline ends came to 15 bases. This CDR3 is built from 16 residues. The CDR3 coding sequence is TGTGCCAGCAGCTTCCTGAGCTTCGGTAGCACAGATACGCAGTATTTT. Its protein is CASSFLSFGSTDTQYF.